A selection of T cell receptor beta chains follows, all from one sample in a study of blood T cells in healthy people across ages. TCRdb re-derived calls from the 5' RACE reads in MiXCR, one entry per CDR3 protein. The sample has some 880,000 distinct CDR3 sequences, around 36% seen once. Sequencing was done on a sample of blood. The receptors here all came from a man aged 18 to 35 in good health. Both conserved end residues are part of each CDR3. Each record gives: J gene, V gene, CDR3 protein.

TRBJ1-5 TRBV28 CASSLPGIHPQHF
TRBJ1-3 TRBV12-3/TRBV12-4 CASSLTGTGVGNTIYF
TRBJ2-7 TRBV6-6 CATGLAAISYEQYF
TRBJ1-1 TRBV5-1 CASSPQPEAFF
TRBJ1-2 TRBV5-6 CASSMRTGGKYGYTF
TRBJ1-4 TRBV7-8 CASSFSGFGEKLFF
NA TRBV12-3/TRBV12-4 CASSLRGEGRETQYF
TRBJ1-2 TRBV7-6 CASSPQGAVYGYTF
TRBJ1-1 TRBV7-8 CASSQSHPRGTEAFF
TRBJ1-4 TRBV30 CAWSVPAGDRTNEKLFF
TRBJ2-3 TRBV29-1 CSVATRQSDMQYF
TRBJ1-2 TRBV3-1 CASSGQESNYGYTF
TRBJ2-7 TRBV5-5 CASSYYGGTYEQYF
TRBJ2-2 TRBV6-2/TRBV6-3 CASSYSRRDTGELFF
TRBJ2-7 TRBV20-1 CSARDGQPYEQYF
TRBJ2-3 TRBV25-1 CASSHYSGSITDTQYF
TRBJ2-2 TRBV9 CASSVGLRGYTGELFF
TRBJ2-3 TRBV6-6 CASSYQDTQYF
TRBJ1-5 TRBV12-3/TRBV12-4 CASSWGDRTNQPQHF
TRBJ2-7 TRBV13 CASSFRGTVYEQYF
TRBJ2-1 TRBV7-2 CASSLASGVYNEQFF
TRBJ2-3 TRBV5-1 CASSSTASGDTQYF